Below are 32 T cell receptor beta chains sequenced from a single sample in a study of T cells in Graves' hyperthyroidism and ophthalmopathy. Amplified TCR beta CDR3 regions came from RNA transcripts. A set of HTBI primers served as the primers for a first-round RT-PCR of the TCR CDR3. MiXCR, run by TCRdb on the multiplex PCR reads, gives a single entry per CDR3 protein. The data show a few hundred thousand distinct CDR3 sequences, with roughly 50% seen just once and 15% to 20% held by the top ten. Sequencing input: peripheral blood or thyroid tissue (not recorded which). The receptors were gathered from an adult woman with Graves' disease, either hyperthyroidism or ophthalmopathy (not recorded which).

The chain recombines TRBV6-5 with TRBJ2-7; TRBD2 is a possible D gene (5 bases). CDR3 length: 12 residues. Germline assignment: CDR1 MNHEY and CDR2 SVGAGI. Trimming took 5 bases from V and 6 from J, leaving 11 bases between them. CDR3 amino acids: CASSDTRGEQYF. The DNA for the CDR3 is TGTGCCAGCAGTGATACCCGGGGCGAGCAGTACTTC.

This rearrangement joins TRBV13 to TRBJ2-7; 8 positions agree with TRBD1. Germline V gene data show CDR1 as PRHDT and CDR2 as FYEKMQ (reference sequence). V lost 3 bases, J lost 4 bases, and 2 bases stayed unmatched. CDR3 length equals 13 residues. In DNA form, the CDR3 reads TGTGCCAGCAGCTTCAGACAGGGGTACGAGCAGTACTTC. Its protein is CASSFRQGYEQYF.

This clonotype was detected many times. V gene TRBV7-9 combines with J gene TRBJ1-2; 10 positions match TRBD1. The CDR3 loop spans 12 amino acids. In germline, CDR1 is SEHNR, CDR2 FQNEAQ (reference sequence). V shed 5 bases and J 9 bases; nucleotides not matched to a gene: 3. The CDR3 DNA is TGTGCCAGCAGCCGGGACAGGGGCAGCTACACCTTC. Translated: CASSRDRGSYTF.

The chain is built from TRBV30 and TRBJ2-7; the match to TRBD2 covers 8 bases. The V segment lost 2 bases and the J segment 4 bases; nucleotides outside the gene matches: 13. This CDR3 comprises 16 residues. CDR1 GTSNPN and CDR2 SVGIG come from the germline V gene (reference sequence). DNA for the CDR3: TGTGCCTGGAGTTTTAATTTTGGGCGGGAGGAATACGAGCAGTACTTC. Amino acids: CAWSFNFGREEYEQYF.

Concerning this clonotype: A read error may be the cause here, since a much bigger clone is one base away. The DNA of the CDR3 is TGCGCCAGCAGCTTGGAAGAGCGGAGGAACGCCGGGGAGCTGTTTTTT. Amino acid sequence: CASSLEERRNAGELFF. The chain links TRBV5-1 to TRBJ2-2, with D perhaps TRBD2 (5 bases). The length of the CDR3 is 16 residues. In germline, CDR1 is SGHRS, CDR2 YFSETQ.

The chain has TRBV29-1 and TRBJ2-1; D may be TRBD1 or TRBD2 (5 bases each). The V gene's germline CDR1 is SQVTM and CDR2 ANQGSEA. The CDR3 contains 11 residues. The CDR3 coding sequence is TGCAGTGGGGGAATCTACAATGAGCAGTTCTTC. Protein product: CSGGIYNEQFF.

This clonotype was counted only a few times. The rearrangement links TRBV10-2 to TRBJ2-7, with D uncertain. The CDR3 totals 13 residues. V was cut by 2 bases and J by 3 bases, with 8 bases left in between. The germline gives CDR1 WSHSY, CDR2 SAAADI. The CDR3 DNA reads TGCGCCAGCAGTGAGCAACCGGACTACGAGCAGTACTTC. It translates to CASSEQPDYEQYF.

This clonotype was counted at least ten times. For the CDR3, the DNA is TGCAGCGTTGAAGGCAGGCACTCTGGAAACACCATATATTTT. This translates into CSVEGRHSGNTIYF. The chain uses TRBV29-1 and TRBJ1-3, with D uncertain. The CDR3 length is 14 residues. CDR1 SQVTM and CDR2 ANQGSEA come from the germline V gene. V gave up 1 base and J gave up 0 bases, with 7 bases separating them. Based on the CDR3 plus reference TRBV29-1 and TRBJ1-3, the full variable domain is SAVISQKPSRDICQRGTSLTIQCQVDSQVTMMFWYRQQPGQSLTLIATANQGSEATYESGFVIDKFPISRPNLTFSTLTVSNMSPEDSSIYLCSVEGRHSGNTIYFGEGSWLTVV.

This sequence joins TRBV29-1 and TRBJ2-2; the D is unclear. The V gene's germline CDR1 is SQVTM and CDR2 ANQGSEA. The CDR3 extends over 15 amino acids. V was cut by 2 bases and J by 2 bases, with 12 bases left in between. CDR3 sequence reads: CSVERGRQNTGELFF. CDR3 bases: TGCAGCGTTGAAAGAGGCAGGCAAAACACCGGGGAGCTGTTTTTT.

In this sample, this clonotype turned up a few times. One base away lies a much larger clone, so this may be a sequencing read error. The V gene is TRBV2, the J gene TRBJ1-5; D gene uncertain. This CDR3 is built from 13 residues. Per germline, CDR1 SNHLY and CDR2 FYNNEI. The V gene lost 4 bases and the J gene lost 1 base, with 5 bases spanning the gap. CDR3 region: CASSAASNQPQHF. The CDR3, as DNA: TGTGCCAGCAGTGCCGCCAGCAATCAGCCCCAGCATTTT.

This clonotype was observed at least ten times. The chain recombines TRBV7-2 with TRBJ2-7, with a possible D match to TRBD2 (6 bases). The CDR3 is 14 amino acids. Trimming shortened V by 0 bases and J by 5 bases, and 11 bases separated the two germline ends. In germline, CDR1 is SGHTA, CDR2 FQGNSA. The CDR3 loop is CASSLARASDEQYF. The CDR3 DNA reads TGTGCCAGCAGCTTAGCGCGGGCTAGCGACGAGCAGTACTTC.

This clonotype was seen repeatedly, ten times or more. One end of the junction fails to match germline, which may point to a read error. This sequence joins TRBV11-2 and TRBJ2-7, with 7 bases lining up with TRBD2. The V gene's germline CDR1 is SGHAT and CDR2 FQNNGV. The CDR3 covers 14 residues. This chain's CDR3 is CASSLGTSSFEQYF. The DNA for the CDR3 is TGTGCCAGCAGCTTAGGGACTAGTTCCTTCGAGCAGTACTTC.

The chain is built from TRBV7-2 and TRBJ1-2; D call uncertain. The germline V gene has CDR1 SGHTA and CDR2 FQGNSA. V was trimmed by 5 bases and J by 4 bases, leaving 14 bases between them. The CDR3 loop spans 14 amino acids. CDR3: CASSLGDFSYGYTF. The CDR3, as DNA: TGTGCCAGCAGCCTTGGTGACTTCAGCTATGGCTACACCTTC.

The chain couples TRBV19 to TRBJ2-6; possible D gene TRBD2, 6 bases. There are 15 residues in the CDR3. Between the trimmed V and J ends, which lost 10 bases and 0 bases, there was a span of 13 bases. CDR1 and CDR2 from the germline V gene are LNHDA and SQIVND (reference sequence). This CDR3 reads CATCGGYSGANVLTF. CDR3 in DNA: TGTGCCACCTGTGGGGGGTACTCTGGGGCCAACGTCCTGACTTTC.

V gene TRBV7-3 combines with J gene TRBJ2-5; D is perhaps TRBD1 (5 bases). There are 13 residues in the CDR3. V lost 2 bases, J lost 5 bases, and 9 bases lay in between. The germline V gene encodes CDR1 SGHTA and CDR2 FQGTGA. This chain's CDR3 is CASSLQGRETQYF. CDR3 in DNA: TGTGCCAGCAGCTTACAGGGAAGGGAGACCCAGTACTTC. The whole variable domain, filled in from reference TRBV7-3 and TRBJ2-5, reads GAGVSQTPSNKVTEKGKYVELRCDPISGHTALYWYRQSLGQGPEFLIYFQGTGAADDSGLPNDRFFAVRPEGSVSTLKIQRTERGDSAVYLCASSLQGRETQYFGPGTRLLVL.

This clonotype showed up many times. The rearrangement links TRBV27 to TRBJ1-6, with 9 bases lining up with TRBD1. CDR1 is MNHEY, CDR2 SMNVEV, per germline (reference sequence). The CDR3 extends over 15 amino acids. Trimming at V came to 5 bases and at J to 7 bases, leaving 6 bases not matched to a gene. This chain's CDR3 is CASSLGTGWNSPLHF. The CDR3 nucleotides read TGTGCCAGCAGTCTCGGGACAGGGTGGAATTCACCCCTCCACTTT.

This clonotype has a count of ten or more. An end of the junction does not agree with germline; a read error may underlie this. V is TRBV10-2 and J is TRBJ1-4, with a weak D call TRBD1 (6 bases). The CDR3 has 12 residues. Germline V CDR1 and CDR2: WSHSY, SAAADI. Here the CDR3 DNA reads TGTGCCAGCAGTGAAGGGGGTGAAAAACTGTTTTTT. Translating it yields CASSEGGEKLFF.

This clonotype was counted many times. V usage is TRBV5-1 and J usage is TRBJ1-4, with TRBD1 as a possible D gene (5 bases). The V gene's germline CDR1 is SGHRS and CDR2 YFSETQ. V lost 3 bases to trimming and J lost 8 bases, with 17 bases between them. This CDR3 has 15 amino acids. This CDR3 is CASSSQAGSGEKLFF. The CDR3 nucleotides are TGCGCCAGCAGCTCCCAGGCAGGGTCGGGGGAAAAACTGTTTTTT.

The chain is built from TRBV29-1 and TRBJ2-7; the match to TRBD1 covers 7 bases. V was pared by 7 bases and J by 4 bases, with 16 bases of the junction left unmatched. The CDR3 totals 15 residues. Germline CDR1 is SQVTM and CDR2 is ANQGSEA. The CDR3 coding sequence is TGCAGCGGGCCGTTCGAGGGGGCGCCGGTTTACGAGCAGTACTTC. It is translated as CSGPFEGAPVYEQYF.

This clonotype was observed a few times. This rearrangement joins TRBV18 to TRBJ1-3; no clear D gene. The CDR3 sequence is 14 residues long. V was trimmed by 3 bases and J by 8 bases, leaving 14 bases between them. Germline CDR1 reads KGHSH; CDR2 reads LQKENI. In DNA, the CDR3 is TGTGCCAGCTCACCCCGGACCCGAGAGGACACCATATATTTT. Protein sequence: CASSPRTREDTIYF.

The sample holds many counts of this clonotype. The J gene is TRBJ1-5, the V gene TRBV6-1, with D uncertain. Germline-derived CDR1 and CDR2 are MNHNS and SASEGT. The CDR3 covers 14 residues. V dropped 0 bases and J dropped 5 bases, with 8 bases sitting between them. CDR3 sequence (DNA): TGTGCCAGCAGTGAAGCCGGAGGGTATCAGCCCCAGCATTTT. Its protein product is CASSEAGGYQPQHF.

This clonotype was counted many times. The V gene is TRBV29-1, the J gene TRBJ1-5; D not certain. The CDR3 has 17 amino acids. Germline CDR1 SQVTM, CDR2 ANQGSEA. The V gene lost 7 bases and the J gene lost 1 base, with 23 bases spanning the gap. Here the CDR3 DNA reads TGCAGCGGGGAACGGCAGGTCAGCTTGGGGAGCAATCAGCCCCAGCATTTT. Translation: CSGERQVSLGSNQPQHF.

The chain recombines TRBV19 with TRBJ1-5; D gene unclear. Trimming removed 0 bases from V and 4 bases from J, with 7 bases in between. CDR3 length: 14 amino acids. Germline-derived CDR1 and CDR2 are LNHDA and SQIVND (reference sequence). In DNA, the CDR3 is TGTGCCAGTAGTATAGAGAACCCGAATCAGCCCCAGCATTTT. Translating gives CASSIENPNQPQHF.

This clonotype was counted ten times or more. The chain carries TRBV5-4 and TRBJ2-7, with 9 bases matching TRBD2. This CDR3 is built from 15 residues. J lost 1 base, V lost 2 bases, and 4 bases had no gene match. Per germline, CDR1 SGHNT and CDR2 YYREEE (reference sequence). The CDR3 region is CASSFSGLASYEQYF. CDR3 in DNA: TGTGCCAGCAGCTTCTCAGGACTAGCGTCCTACGAGCAGTACTTC.

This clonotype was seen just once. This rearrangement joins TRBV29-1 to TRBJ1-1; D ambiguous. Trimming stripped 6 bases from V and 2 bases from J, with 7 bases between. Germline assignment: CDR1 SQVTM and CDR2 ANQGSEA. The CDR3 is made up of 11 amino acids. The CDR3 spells CSVYINTEAFF. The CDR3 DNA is TGCAGCGTCTACATAAACACTGAAGCTTTCTTT.

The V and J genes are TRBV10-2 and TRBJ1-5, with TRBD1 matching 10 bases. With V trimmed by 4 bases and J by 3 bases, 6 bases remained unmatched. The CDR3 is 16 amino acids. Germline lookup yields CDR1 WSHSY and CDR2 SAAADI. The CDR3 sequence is CASSGSGTGDNQPQHF. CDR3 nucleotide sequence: TGCGCCAGCAGTGGGAGCGGGACAGGGGACAATCAGCCCCAGCATTTT.

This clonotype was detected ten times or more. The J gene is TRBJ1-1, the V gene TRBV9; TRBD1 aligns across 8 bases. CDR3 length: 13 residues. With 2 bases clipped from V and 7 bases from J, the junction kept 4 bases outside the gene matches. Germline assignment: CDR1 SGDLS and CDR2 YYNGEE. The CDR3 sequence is CASSVRGQDEAFF. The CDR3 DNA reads TGTGCCAGCAGCGTCAGGGGGCAGGATGAAGCTTTCTTT.

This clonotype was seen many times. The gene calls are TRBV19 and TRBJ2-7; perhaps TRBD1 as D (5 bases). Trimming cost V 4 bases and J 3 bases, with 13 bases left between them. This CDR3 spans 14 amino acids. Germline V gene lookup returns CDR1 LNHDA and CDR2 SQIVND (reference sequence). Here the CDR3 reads CASSNQGQGYEQYF. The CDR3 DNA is TGTGCCAGTAGTAATCAGGGCCAAGGCTACGAGCAGTACTTC.

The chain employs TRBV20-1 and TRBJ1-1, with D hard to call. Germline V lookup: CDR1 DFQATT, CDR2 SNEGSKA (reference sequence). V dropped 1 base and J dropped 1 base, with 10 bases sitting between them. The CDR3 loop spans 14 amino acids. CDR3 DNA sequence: TGCAGTGCTAGAGCTAGGGCGACGAACACTGAAGCTTTCTTT. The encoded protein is CSARARATNTEAFF.

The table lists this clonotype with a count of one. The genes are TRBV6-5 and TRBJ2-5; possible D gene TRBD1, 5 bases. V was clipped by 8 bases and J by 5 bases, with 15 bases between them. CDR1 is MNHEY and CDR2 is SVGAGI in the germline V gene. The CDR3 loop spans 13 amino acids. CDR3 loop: CASCKGMMETQYF. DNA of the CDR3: TGTGCCAGCTGTAAGGGGATGATGGAGACCCAGTACTTC.

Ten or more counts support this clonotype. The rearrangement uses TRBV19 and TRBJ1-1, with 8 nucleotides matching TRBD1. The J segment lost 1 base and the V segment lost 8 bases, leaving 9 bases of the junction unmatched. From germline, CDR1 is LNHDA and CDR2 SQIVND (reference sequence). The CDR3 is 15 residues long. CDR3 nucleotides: TGTGCCAGTGTACCCAGGCAGGGGGCGAACACTGAAGCTTTCTTT. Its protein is CASVPRQGANTEAFF.

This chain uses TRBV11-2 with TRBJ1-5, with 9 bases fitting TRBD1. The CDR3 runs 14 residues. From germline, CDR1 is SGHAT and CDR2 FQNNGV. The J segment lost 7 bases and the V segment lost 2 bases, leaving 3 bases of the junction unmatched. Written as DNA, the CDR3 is TGTGCCAGCAGCTTAACAGGGGGCCAGCAGCCCCAGCATTTT. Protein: CASSLTGGQQPQHF.